The clone carrying this T cell receptor (beta chain) turned up a few times. Its specificity is not known. The data derive from a study of T cells after yellow fever vaccination. Study findings and constraints: Though it reached lower strength, the secondary response hit its peak faster, day 5 versus 15. Primary-vaccination clones mostly resurfaced post-booster (more than 95% CD4, roughly 87% CD8). Of the clonotypes, a small share occurred in both CD4 and CD8 compartments.

The germline CDR1 and CDR2 sequences are LNHNV and YYDKDF (reference sequence). This CDR3 contains 16 residues. V dropped 0 bases and J dropped 0 bases, with 9 bases sitting between them. Via MiXCR, TCRdb re-called the 5' RACE reads, giving one row per CDR3 protein. The profile shows about 180,000 distinct CDR3 sequences, roughly 6.2% of them singletons. This TCR derives from a man aged 18 to 29 who received the YFV17D yellow fever vaccine. This specimen was CD4+ T cells sorted from PBMCs, taken on the day of the first yellow fever vaccination. This sequence joins TRBV15 and TRBJ1-3; D not resolved. CDR3 loop: CATSRDPTVSGNTIYF. For the CDR3, the DNA is TGTGCCACCAGCAGAGATCCTACAGTCTCTGGAAACACCATATATTTT.